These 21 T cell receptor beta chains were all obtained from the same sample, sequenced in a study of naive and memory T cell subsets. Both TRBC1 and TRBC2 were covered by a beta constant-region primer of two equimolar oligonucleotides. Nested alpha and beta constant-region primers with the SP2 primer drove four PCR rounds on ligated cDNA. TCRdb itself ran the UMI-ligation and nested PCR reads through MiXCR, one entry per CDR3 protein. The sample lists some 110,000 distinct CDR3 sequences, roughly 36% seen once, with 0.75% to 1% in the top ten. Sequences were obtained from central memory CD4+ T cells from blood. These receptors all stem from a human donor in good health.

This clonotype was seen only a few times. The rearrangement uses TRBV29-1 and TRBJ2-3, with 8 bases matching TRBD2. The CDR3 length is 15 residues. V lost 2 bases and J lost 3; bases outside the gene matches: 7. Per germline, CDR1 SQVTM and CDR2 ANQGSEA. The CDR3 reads CSVERGSSGTDTQYF. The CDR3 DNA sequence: TGCAGCGTTGAACGAGGGTCTAGCGGGACAGATACGCAGTATTTT.

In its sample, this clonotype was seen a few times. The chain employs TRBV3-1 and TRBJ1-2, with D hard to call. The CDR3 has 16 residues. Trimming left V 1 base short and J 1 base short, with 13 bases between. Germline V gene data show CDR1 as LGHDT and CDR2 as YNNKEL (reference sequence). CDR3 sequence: CASSQGLGIGNYGYTF. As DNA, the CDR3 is TGTGCCAGCAGCCAAGGACTGGGGATAGGTAACTATGGCTACACCTTC.

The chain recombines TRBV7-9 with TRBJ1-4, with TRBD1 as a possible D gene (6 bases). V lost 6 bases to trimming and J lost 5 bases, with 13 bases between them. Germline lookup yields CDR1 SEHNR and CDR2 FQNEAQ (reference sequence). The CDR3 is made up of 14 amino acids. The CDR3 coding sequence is TGTGCCAGCAGGACAGGACCTACGAATGAAAAACTGTTTTTT. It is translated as CASRTGPTNEKLFF.

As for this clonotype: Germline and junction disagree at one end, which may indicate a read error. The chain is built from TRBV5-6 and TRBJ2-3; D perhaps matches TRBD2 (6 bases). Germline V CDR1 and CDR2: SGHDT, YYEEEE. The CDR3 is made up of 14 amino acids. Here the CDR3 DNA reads TGTGCCAGCAGCCTGAAGGGACCTACCCACGGCGGGGATTTT. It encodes CASSLKGPTHGGDF.

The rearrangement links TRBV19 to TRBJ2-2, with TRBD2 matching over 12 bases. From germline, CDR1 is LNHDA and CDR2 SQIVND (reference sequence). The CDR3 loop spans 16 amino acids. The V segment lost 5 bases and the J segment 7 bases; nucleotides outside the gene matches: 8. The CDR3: CASSPSGRAFGGELFF. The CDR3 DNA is TGTGCCAGTAGTCCTAGCGGGAGGGCATTCGGCGGGGAGCTGTTTTTT.

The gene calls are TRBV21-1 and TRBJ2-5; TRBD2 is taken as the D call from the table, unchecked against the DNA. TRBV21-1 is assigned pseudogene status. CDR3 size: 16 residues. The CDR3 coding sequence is TGTGCCAGCAGCAAAGTAGGGCCAGCGATTCGAGAGACCCAGTACTTC. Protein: CASSKVGPAIRETQYF.

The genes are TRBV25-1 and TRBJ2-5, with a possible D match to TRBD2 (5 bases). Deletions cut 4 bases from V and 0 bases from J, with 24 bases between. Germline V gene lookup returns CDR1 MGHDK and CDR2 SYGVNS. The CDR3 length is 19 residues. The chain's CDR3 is CASSVVTERGTKNQETQYF. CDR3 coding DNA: TGTGCCAGCAGTGTCGTTACAGAACGGGGAACGAAGAACCAAGAGACCCAGTACTTC.

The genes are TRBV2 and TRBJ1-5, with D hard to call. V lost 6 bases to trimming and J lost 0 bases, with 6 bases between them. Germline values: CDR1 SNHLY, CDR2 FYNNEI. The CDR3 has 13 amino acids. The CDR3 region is CASRVGSNQPQHF. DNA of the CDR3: TGTGCCAGCAGAGTCGGTAGCAATCAGCCCCAGCATTTT.

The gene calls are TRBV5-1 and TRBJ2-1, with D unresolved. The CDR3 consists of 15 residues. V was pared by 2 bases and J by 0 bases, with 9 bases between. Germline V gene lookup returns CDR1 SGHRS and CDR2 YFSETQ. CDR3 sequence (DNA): TGCGCCAGCAGCTTCCGGGCCAGCTCCTACAATGAGCAGTTCTTC. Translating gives CASSFRASSYNEQFF.

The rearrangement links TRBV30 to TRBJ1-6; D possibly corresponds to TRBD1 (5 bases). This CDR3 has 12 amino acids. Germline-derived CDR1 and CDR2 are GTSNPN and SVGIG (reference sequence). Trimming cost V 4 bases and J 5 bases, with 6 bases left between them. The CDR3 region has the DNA TGTGCCTGGACAGGGAATAATTCACCCCTCCACTTT. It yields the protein CAWTGNNSPLHF.

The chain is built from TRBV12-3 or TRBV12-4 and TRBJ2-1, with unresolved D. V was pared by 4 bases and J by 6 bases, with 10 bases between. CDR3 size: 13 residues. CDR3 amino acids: CASSSLSGNEQFF. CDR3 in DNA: TGTGCCAGCAGTTCTTTATCGGGCAATGAGCAGTTCTTC.

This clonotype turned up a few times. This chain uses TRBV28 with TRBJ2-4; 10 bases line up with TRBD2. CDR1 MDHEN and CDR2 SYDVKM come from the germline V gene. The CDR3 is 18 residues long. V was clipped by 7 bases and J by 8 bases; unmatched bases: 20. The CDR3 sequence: CASNPLTGMTSGGDIQYF. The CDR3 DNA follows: TGTGCCAGCAATCCACTTACAGGGATGACGAGCGGGGGGGACATTCAGTACTTC.

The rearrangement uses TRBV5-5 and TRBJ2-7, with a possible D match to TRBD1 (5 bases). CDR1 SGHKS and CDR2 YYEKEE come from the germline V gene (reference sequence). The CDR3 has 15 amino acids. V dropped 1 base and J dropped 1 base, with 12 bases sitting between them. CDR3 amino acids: CASSLKTAGSYEQYF. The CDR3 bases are TGTGCCAGCAGCTTGAAGACAGCAGGGTCCTACGAGCAGTACTTC.

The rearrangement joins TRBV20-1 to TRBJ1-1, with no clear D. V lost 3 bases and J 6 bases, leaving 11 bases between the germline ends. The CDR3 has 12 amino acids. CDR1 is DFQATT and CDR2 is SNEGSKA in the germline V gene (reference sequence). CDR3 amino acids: CSASGLRAEAFF. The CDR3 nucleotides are TGCAGTGCTAGCGGTCTCCGCGCTGAAGCTTTCTTT.

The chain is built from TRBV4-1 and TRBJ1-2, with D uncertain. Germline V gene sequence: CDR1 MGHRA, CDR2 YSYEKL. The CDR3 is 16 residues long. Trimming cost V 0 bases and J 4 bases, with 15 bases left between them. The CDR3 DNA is TGCGCCAGCAGCCAAGATGGGGAAATCCGGGGCTATGGCTACACCTTC. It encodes CASSQDGEIRGYGYTF.

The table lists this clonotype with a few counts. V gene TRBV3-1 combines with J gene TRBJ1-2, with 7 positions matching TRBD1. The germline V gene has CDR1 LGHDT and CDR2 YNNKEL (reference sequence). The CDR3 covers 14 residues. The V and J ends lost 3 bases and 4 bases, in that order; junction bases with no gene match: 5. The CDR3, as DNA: TGTGCCAGCAGCCAGATCGACAGGGCCTATGGCTACACCTTC. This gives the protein CASSQIDRAYGYTF.

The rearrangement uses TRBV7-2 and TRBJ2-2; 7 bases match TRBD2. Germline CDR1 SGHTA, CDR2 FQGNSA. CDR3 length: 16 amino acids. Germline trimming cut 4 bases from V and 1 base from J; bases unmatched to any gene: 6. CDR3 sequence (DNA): TGTGCCAGCAGCTCCTATGGACTAGTGAACACCGGGGAGCTGTTTTTT. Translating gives CASSSYGLVNTGELFF.

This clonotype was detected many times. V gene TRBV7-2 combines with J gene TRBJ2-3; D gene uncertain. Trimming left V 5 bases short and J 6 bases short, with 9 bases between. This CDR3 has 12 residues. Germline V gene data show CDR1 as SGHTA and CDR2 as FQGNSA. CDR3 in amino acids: CASSPYGDTQYF. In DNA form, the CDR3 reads TGTGCCAGCAGCCCGTACGGGGATACGCAGTATTTT.

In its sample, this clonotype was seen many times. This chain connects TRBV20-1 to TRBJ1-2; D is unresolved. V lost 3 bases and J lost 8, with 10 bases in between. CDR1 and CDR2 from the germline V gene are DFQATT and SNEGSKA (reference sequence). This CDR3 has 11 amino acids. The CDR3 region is CSASAGNGYTF. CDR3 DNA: TGCAGTGCTAGTGCTGGGAACGGCTACACCTTC.

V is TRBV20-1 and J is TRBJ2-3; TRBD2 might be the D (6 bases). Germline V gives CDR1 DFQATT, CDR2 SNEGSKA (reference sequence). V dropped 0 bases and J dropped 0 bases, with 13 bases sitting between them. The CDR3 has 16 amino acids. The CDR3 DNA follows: TGCAGTGCTAGAGATAGCGGAAAAACTAGCACAGATACGCAGTATTTT. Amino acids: CSARDSGKTSTDTQYF.

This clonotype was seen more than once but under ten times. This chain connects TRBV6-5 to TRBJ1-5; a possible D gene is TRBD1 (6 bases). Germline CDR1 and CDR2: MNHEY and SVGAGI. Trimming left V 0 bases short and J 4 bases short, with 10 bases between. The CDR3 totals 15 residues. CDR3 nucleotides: TGTGCCAGCAGTTACTCGTGGGGGGCAAATCAGCCCCAGCATTTT. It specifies CASSYSWGANQPQHF.